The 22 T cell receptor beta chains below all came from one sample that was sequenced in a study of blood T cell repertoires in COVID-19. Here immunoSEQ multiplex PCR was the method, and the copy in TCRdb shows in-frame clones only, minus some. This sample has over 120,000 clones, with just under 80% found just once. The sample taken for sequencing was peripheral blood. Receptor source: a woman aged 60-70 years with acute or convalescent COVID-19.

The chain carries TRBV27 and TRBJ2-1; 8 nucleotides align to TRBD2. The trim removed 4 bases at V and 6 bases at J, leaving 5 bases unmatched. Germline CDR1 MNHEY, CDR2 SMNVEV (reference sequence). The CDR3 contains 14 residues. The CDR3 DNA sequence: TGTGCCAGCAGTTCAGGCGGGAGGCGCAATGAGCAGTTCTTC. Translation gives CASSSGGRRNEQFF.

The table lists this clone with a count of one. This chain uses TRBV3-1 (or the pseudogene TRBV3-2) with TRBJ2-1; 7 bases map to TRBD2. V trimming: 6 bases; J trimming: 2 bases; junction bases outside the gene matches: 7. Per germline, CDR1 LGHDT and CDR2 YNNKEL (reference sequence). The CDR3 runs 15 residues. CDR3 residues: CASRGHGRPYNEQFF. DNA of the CDR3: TGTGCCAGCAGGGGTCACGGGAGGCCCTACAATGAGCAGTTCTTC.

V is TRBV4-1 and J is TRBJ1-2; the D gene is possibly TRBD1 (5 bases). The V gene lost 0 bases and the J gene lost 5 bases, with 13 bases spanning the gap. The germline V gene has CDR1 MGHRA and CDR2 YSYEKL. There are 15 residues in the CDR3. CDR3 nucleotide sequence: TGCGCCAGCAGCCAAGATGAAGGGCAGGGATATGGCTACACCTTC. This sequence encodes CASSQDEGQGYGYTF.

The chain recombines TRBV3-1 (or the pseudogene TRBV3-2) with TRBJ2-1; 10 nucleotides align to TRBD2. The germline gives CDR1 LGHDT, CDR2 YNNKEL (reference sequence). This CDR3 is built from 17 residues. The ends lost 4 bases at V and 5 bases at J; junction bases unmatched: 11. In DNA form, the CDR3 reads TGTGCCAGCAGCCTCTTACGGCTAGCGGGAGCTAACAATGAGCAGTTCTTC. Encoded protein: CASSLLRLAGANNEQFF.

The CDR3 nucleotides read TGTGCCAGCAGTCCACAGGGAGACGGTGAAAAACTGTTTTTT. Protein: CASSPQGDGEKLFF. This chain links TRBV6-6 with TRBJ1-4; tentative D call: TRBD1 (6 bases). Germline CDR1 is MNHNY and CDR2 is SVGAGI (reference sequence). Trimming cost V 5 bases and J 7 bases, with 14 bases left between them. The CDR3 is made up of 14 amino acids.

This clone was recorded many times. The chain links TRBV5-1 to TRBJ2-7; the D gene is possibly TRBD2 (5 bases). Germline CDR1 reads SGHRS; CDR2 reads YFSETQ. V lost 7 bases and J lost 2, with 10 bases in between. The CDR3 totals 12 residues. The CDR3 here is CASSSGAYEQYF. Written as DNA, the CDR3 is TGCGCCAGCTCGAGCGGAGCCTACGAGCAGTACTTC.

The chain recombines TRBV30 with TRBJ2-7; no clear D gene. Germline V lookup: CDR1 GTSNPN, CDR2 SVGIG (reference sequence). The CDR3 runs 14 residues. V shed 0 bases and J shed 6 bases, with 15 bases lying between them. The DNA for the CDR3 is TGTGCCTGGAGTGTAAGTGACTTGCTGACCGAGCAGTACTTC. Translating it yields CAWSVSDLLTEQYF.

Concerning this clone itself: Other DNA sequences in this sample translate to the same CDR3. The rearrangement joins TRBV4-1 to TRBJ2-7; D not certain. With 1 base removed from V and 1 base from J, the gap between germline ends came to 11 bases. This CDR3 is built from 15 residues. Germline V gene data show CDR1 as MGHRA and CDR2 as YSYEKL. CDR3 bases: TGCGCCAGCAGCCAAGGATTGGCAGTTTCCTACGAGCAGTACTTC. Protein product: CASSQGLAVSYEQYF.

The chain carries TRBV28 and TRBJ1-3, with D hard to call. This CDR3 comprises 15 residues. Germline-derived CDR1 and CDR2 are MDHEN and SYDVKM. V lost 2 bases and J lost 1, with 9 bases in between. CDR3 DNA: TGTGCCAGCAGTTTACGATGGGAGTCTGGAAACACCATATATTTT. Encoded protein: CASSLRWESGNTIYF.

The chain joins TRBV5-1 to TRBJ2-1, with 8 positions matching TRBD2. From germline, CDR1 is SGHRS and CDR2 YFSETQ. The length of the CDR3 is 15 residues. V gave up 0 bases and J gave up 5 bases; unmatched junction bases: 4. This CDR3 reads CASSLGTSINNEQFF. CDR3 bases: TGCGCCAGCAGCTTGGGGACTAGCATAAACAATGAGCAGTTCTTC.

The chain employs TRBV6-6 and TRBJ1-2, with no clear D. This CDR3 region has 14 residues. The germline V gene has CDR1 MNHNY and CDR2 SVGAGI (reference sequence). The V end lost 5 bases, the J end lost 6 bases, and 16 bases lay between the germline ends. The CDR3 spells CASSPPEALHGYTF. Here the CDR3 DNA reads TGTGCCAGCAGTCCCCCCGAGGCCTTGCATGGCTACACCTTC.

This clone occurred a few times. The chain has TRBV27 and TRBJ2-1, with D maybe TRBD1 (6 bases). The CDR3 sequence is 14 residues long. The V and J ends lost 8 bases and 6 bases respectively, with 17 bases between them. From germline, CDR1 is MNHEY and CDR2 SMNVEV (reference sequence). This chain's CDR3 is CASSWNRAANEQFF. CDR3 coding DNA: TGTGCCAGCTCATGGAACAGGGCGGCCAATGAGCAGTTCTTC.

The chain joins TRBV5-6 to TRBJ1-2, with no clear D. CDR1 and CDR2 (germline): SGHDT, YYEEEE. Trimming took off 3 bases at V and 3 bases at J, with 9 bases between the two ends. The CDR3 is 13 amino acids. The CDR3: CASSSAADYGYTF. The CDR3 bases are TGTGCCAGCAGCTCGGCAGCGGACTATGGCTACACCTTC. The full variable domain, its missing parts supplied by reference TRBV5-6 and TRBJ1-2, is DAGVTQSPTHLIKTRGQQVTLRCSPKSGHDTVSWYQQALGQGPQFIFQYYEEEERQRGNFPDRFSGHQFPNYSSELNVNALLLGDSALYLCASSSAADYGYTFGSGTRLTVV.

V usage is TRBV15 and J usage is TRBJ2-4; 10 bases fit TRBD2. The germline V gene encodes CDR1 LNHNV and CDR2 YYDKDF (reference sequence). The V and J ends lost 8 bases and 1 base, in that order; junction bases with no gene match: 2. This CDR3 has 14 residues. The CDR3 loop is CATGAGGAKNIQYF. CDR3 coding DNA: TGTGCCACCGGAGCGGGAGGGGCCAAAAACATTCAGTACTTC.

This chain joins TRBV5-1 and TRBJ2-7, with D perhaps matching TRBD2 (6 bases). CDR1 and CDR2 (germline): SGHRS, YFSETQ. CDR3 size: 16 residues. The germline V and J ends were trimmed by 2 bases and 0 bases, with 15 bases remaining between them. Here the CDR3 reads CASSFGLLAFSYEQYF. The CDR3 region has the DNA TGCGCCAGCAGCTTTGGCCTTCTAGCGTTCTCCTACGAGCAGTACTTC. Together with reference TRBV5-1 and TRBJ2-7, the CDR3 gives the full variable domain: KAGVTQTPRYLIKTRGQQVTLSCSPISGHRSVSWYQQTPGQGLQFLFEYFSETQRNKGNFPGRFSGRQFSNSRSEMNVSTLELGDSALYLCASSFGLLAFSYEQYFGPGTRLTVT.

The V gene is TRBV28, the J gene TRBJ2-5; the match to TRBD2 covers 11 bases. In germline, CDR1 is MDHEN, CDR2 SYDVKM. Trimming removed 3 bases from V and 4 bases from J; junction bases left unmatched: 22. The CDR3 spans 21 residues. This CDR3 reads CASSLSTSGSPWRVARETQYF. The CDR3 coding sequence is TGTGCCAGCAGTTTGTCTACTAGCGGGAGCCCCTGGCGGGTGGCGCGAGAGACCCAGTACTTC.

The V gene is TRBV15, the J gene TRBJ1-2; D ambiguous. V was clipped by 1 base and J by 8 bases, with 11 bases between them. Germline CDR1 LNHNV, CDR2 YYDKDF (reference sequence). The CDR3 extends over 13 amino acids. The CDR3 DNA follows: TGTGCCACCAGCAGAGGCCCCGGCGGGGGCTACACCTTC. This encodes CATSRGPGGGYTF.

The chain has TRBV5-1 and TRBJ2-7; D is unresolved. The germline CDR1 and CDR2 sequences are SGHRS and YFSETQ. The CDR3 is 13 residues long. V was trimmed by 2 bases and J by 3 bases, leaving 9 bases between them. Here the CDR3 reads CASSFSSGYEQYF. The CDR3 region has the DNA TGCGCCAGCAGCTTCTCCTCCGGCTACGAGCAGTACTTC.

Here the CDR3 reads CASSDGTGPGNEKLFF. In DNA form, the CDR3 reads TGTGCCAGCAGTGACGGGACAGGTCCGGGTAATGAAAAACTGTTTTTT. The V and J genes are TRBV2 and TRBJ1-4, with TRBD1 matching 8 bases. The CDR3 consists of 16 residues. The J segment lost 4 bases and the V segment lost 3 bases, leaving 7 bases of the junction unmatched. Germline V CDR1 and CDR2: SNHLY, FYNNEI.

The chain recombines TRBV6-5 with TRBJ2-1; D is ambiguous. The V end lost 0 bases, the J end lost 2 bases, and 11 bases lay between the germline ends. Germline CDR1 and CDR2: MNHEY and SVGAGI. CDR3 length equals 16 residues. The CDR3: CASSYSNRGPYNEQFF. The CDR3 DNA follows: TGTGCCAGCAGTTACTCGAACCGCGGCCCCTACAATGAGCAGTTCTTC.

V gene TRBV2 combines with J gene TRBJ1-5; D call uncertain. The CDR3 is made up of 14 amino acids. V was clipped by 3 bases and J by 6 bases, with 12 bases between them. CDR1 SNHLY and CDR2 FYNNEI come from the germline V gene. Here the CDR3 reads CASSDPGLGQPQHF. The CDR3 region has the DNA TGTGCCAGCAGTGACCCGGGGTTAGGTCAGCCCCAGCATTTT.

The chain uses TRBV12-5 and TRBJ1-2; a weak D match, TRBD1 (5 bases). V was clipped by 5 bases and J by 10 bases, with 8 bases between them. The CDR3 extends over 10 amino acids. The germline V gene encodes CDR1 LGHNT and CDR2 FRNRAP. CDR3 loop: CASGVTVYTF. CDR3 nucleotide sequence: TGTGCTAGTGGTGTGACAGTCTACACCTTC.